Listed below are T cell receptor beta chains from one sample, sequenced in a study of beta chain features in type 1 diabetes. Profiling relied on immunoSEQ multiplex PCR, and the TCRdb table lists in-frame clones only, not all of them. The top ten clones hold about 0.11% of a sample with 600,000 or so clones, approximately 13% of them seen once. Sequencing was carried out using naive CD4+ T cells from blood. The receptors were sampled from a young man with type 1 diabetes. Both conserved end residues are part of each CDR3. A D gene is named only where the DNA matches it firmly. Clone sizes are given selectively: once, few, many, or a class where the clone is expanded.

>-|TRBJ1-1|-|14|TRBV18
TGTGCCAGCTCACCAGGGGTGAGTGGCACTGAAGCTTTCTTT
CASSPGVSGTEAFF
>few|TRBJ2-7|-|14|TRBV28
TGTGCCAGCAGCTCCGACTTGGAGAGCTACGAGCAGTACTTC
CASSSDLESYEQYF
>-|TRBJ2-6|-|15|TRBV13
TGTGCCAGCAGCTTAGGAGACTCTGGGGCCAACGTCCTGACTTTC
CASSLGDSGANVLTF
>-|TRBJ2-3|TRBD2|14|TRBV28
TGTGCCAGCACCCGGGGGGGGGCGACAGATACGCAGTATTTT
CASTRGGATDTQYF
>few|TRBJ2-1|TRBD2|16|TRBV9
TGTGCCAGCAGCACCCAACTAGCGGGGGCCTACAATGAGCAGTTCTTC
CASSTQLAGAYNEQFF
>-|TRBJ1-4|TRBD1|14|TRBV13
TGTGCCAGCAGCCCCCGGGACAGTTATGAAAAACTGTTTTTT
CASSPRDSYEKLFF
>-|TRBJ2-3|TRBD2|15|TRBV7-2
TGTGCCAGCAGCTTTAGCGGGGGGGGCACAGATACGCAGTATTTT
CASSFSGGGTDTQYF
>few|TRBJ2-7|TRBD1|14|TRBV5-1
TGCGCCAGCAGCTCGGGGACAGGGTCCTACGAGCAGTACTTC
CASSSGTGSYEQYF
>-|TRBJ1-1|-|14|TRBV7-9
TGTGCCAGCTATCTTCTTCCAGGGGTTACTGAAGCTTTCTTT
CASYLLPGVTEAFF
>-|TRBJ1-2|-|12|TRBV28
TGTGCCAGCAGCCGGGCCGGTGGCGGCTACACCTTC
CASSRAGGGYTF
>few|TRBJ1-4|-|15|TRBV6-1
TGTGCCAGCAGTTCCCGACCTGCAGGAGAAGAAAAACTGTTTTTT
CASSSRPAGEEKLFF
>-|TRBJ2-1|TRBD2|17|TRBV7-9
TGTGCCAGCAGCTTAACAGGGACTAGCGGGGGTTATAATGAGCAGTTCTTC
CASSLTGTSGGYNEQFF
>-|TRBJ1-2|-|16|TRBV11-2
TGTGCCAGCAGCTTAGGAGAACCAGGTTGGGTCCACGGCTACACCTTC
CASSLGEPGWVHGYTF
>-|TRBJ1-2|-|14|TRBV9
TGTGCCAGCAGCCCTCACCAATCTTCCTATGGCTACACCTTC
CASSPHQSSYGYTF
>-|TRBJ1-1|-|13|TRBV18
TGTGCCAGCTCATTGGGACAAAACACTGAAGCTTTCTTT
CASSLGQNTEAFF